Shown below are 24 T cell receptor beta chains from a single sample sequenced in a study of CD8+ T cells in alopecia areata. Once RNA had been extracted, it was reverse transcribed into cDNA to act as the sequencing template. Produced via immunoSEQ multiplex PCR; TCRdb's table is partial and in-frame only. Among some 120,000 clones listed, around 48% were seen once. Sequencing was carried out using NKG2D-low CD8+ T cells sorted from blood. These receptors were collected from a human donor with alopecia areata.

This clone was counted only a few times. The chain employs TRBV28 and TRBJ2-1, with D uncertain. The CDR3 is made up of 15 amino acids. The ends were cut back, 2 bases at V and 2 bases at J, with 10 bases in the middle. Germline assignment: CDR1 MDHEN and CDR2 SYDVKM. CDR3 amino acids: CASSLVGNTYNEQFF. The CDR3 DNA reads as TGTGCCAGCAGTTTAGTCGGCAACACCTACAATGAGCAGTTCTTC.

J is TRBJ2-5 and V is TRBV29-1; 12 nucleotides agree with TRBD2. The length of the CDR3 is 14 residues. The V and J ends lost 7 bases and 0 bases, in that order; junction bases with no gene match: 3. Germline-derived CDR1 and CDR2 are SQVTM and ANQGSEA. CDR3 in amino acids: CSDWTSGDQETQYF. The CDR3 region has the DNA TGCAGCGACTGGACTAGCGGGGACCAAGAGACCCAGTACTTC.

The rearrangement joins TRBV25-1 to TRBJ2-6; tentative D call: TRBD1 (5 bases). This CDR3 is 15 amino acids long. From germline, CDR1 is MGHDK and CDR2 SYGVNS. Trimming took off 8 bases at V and 2 bases at J, with 13 bases between the two ends. The CDR3 DNA reads as TGTGCCAGCCTCCAAGAAGGGGCTGGGGCCAACGTCCTGACTTTC. Translated, it gives CASLQEGAGANVLTF.

Only one count was recorded for this clone. The chain employs TRBV4-3 and TRBJ2-1, with no clear D. The CDR3 is made up of 14 amino acids. The ends were cut back, 4 bases at V and 0 bases at J, with 7 bases in the middle. Germline lookup yields CDR1 LGHNA and CDR2 YSLEER. The CDR3 DNA reads as TGCGCCAGCAGCCCCCGGAGCTCCTACAATGAGCAGTTCTTC. This gives the protein CASSPRSSYNEQFF.

The rearrangement joins TRBV2 to TRBJ2-7, with a weak D call TRBD1 (7 bases). The germline CDR1 and CDR2 sequences are SNHLY and FYNNEI. CDR3 length: 15 amino acids. Trimming took 5 bases from V and 0 from J, leaving 14 bases between them. The CDR3 DNA reads TGTGCCAGCAGTCAGGAGGGGGCCAGCTCCTACGAGCAGTACTTC. Amino acids: CASSQEGASSYEQYF.

This clone has a handful of counts. The chain recombines TRBV29-1 with TRBJ1-1, with 10 bases lining up with TRBD1. The CDR3 spans 14 residues. After removal of 3 bases from V and 7 bases from J, the junction contained 8 bases not matched to a gene. Germline-derived CDR1 and CDR2 are SQVTM and ANQGSEA. Here the CDR3 DNA reads TGCAGCGTTGATTCGTTTGGGACAGGGGATGAAGCTTTCTTT. As protein: CSVDSFGTGDEAFF.

This clone was observed a few times. The J gene is TRBJ1-2, the V gene TRBV29-1; D uncertain. There are 12 residues in the CDR3. Trimming removed 3 bases at V and 2 bases at J, with 7 bases between. CDR1 is SQVTM and CDR2 is ANQGSEA in the germline V gene. The CDR3 loop reads CSVDSKNYGYTF. The CDR3 nucleotides are TGCAGCGTTGACTCAAAGAACTATGGCTACACCTTC.

The rearrangement joins TRBV10-3 to TRBJ1-3; 7 nucleotides match TRBD1. The V segment lost 6 bases and the J segment 0 bases; nucleotides outside the gene matches: 5. Germline CDR1 ENHRY, CDR2 SYGVKD. This CDR3 region has 15 residues. Here the CDR3 DNA reads TGTGCCATCAGCCCCGACAGGGACTCTGGAAACACCATATATTTT. Its translation is CAISPDRDSGNTIYF.

This clone was detected a few times. The chain couples TRBV28 to TRBJ2-1; 8 bases align to TRBD2. CDR3 length: 14 amino acids. Germline V gene sequence: CDR1 MDHEN, CDR2 SYDVKM. V gave up 2 bases and J gave up 5 bases; unmatched junction bases: 2. The CDR3: CASSLISGDNEQFF. CDR3 in DNA: TGTGCCAGCAGTTTAATTAGCGGGGACAATGAGCAGTTCTTC.

CDR3 sequence: CASSLPWGHTDTQYF. The CDR3 bases are TGTGCCAGCAGCCTCCCATGGGGTCACACAGATACGCAGTATTTT. The chain recombines TRBV7-2 with TRBJ2-3; D unclear. The V end lost 5 bases, the J end lost 2 bases, and 14 bases lay between the germline ends. Germline V lookup: CDR1 SGHTA, CDR2 FQGNSA. The CDR3 has 15 residues.

The rearrangement uses TRBV9 and TRBJ2-6, with 9 bases lining up with TRBD2. V lost 3 bases, J lost 0 bases, and 13 bases stayed unmatched. CDR3 size: 20 residues. Looked up from germline, CDR1 is SGDLS and CDR2 is YYNGEE. CDR3 sequence (DNA): TGTGCCAGCAGCGGACCTGGGTGGCTAGCGGGGAACTCTGGGGCCAACGTCCTGACTTTC. Translating gives CASSGPGWLAGNSGANVLTF.

This clone was detected a few times. The rearrangement uses TRBV7-9 and TRBJ2-1; TRBD2 agrees at 8 bases. CDR3 size: 15 residues. CDR1 is SEHNR, CDR2 FQNEAQ, per germline (reference sequence). V gave up 1 base and J gave up 7 bases; unmatched junction bases: 6. As DNA, the CDR3 is TGTGCCAGCAGCTTAGACGGGAGGGCCCAGAATGAGCAGTTCTTC. Its protein product is CASSLDGRAQNEQFF.

This clone was detected a few times. Other DNA variants within this sample encode the same CDR3. V and J are TRBV29-1 and TRBJ2-1; the D is unclear. Germline values: CDR1 SQVTM, CDR2 ANQGSEA. With 0 bases removed from V and 8 bases from J, the gap between germline ends came to 8 bases. This CDR3 spans 12 amino acids. CDR3 bases: TGCAGCGTTGAAGATGAAGGATATGAGCAGTTCTTC. It translates to CSVEDEGYEQFF.

The genes are TRBV7-2 and TRBJ2-3; D possibly corresponds to TRBD1 (5 bases). Trimming shortened V by 8 bases and J by 1 base, and 16 bases separated the two germline ends. The CDR3 totals 15 residues. Germline V lookup: CDR1 SGHTA, CDR2 FQGNSA. The CDR3: CASETGPRGTDTQYF. Written as DNA, the CDR3 is TGTGCCAGCGAAACAGGTCCCCGTGGCACAGATACGCAGTATTTT.

The gene calls are TRBV9 and TRBJ2-7, with D uncertain. Germline values: CDR1 SGDLS, CDR2 YYNGEE. With 0 bases removed from V and 2 bases from J, the gap between germline ends came to 9 bases. The CDR3 runs to 14 residues. This chain's CDR3 is CASSVEAVPYEQYF. CDR3 nucleotides: TGTGCCAGCAGCGTAGAGGCCGTACCCTACGAGCAGTACTTC.

This clone occurred a few times. The CDR3 protein is CASSLPDRGYEQYF. CDR3 in DNA: TGTGCCAGCAGCCTACCCGACAGGGGTTACGAGCAGTACTTC. The chain is built from TRBV7-9 and TRBJ2-7; 8 bases agree with TRBD1. Germline V gene sequence: CDR1 SEHNR, CDR2 FQNEAQ (reference sequence). CDR3 length: 14 amino acids. V was pared by 5 bases and J by 4 bases, with 7 bases of the junction left unmatched.

The chain combines TRBV11-2 with TRBJ2-1; 8 nucleotides align to TRBD2. CDR1 is SGHAT and CDR2 is FQNNGV in the germline V gene. The CDR3 is 15 residues long. The trim removed 1 base at V and 5 bases at J, leaving 4 bases unmatched. CDR3 amino acids: CASSLGLARDNEQFF. CDR3 nucleotides: TGTGCCAGCAGCTTAGGACTAGCGAGGGACAATGAGCAGTTCTTC.

The chain uses TRBV14 and TRBJ2-7, with D perhaps being TRBD1 or TRBD2 (5 bases each). Between the trimmed V and J ends, which lost 0 bases and 6 bases, there was a span of 12 bases. The CDR3 runs to 14 residues. Germline V lookup: CDR1 SGHDN, CDR2 FVKESK. The CDR3 bases are TGTGCCAGCAGCCAAGAAGAGTGGGGGAGCGAGCAGTACTTC. This sequence encodes CASSQEEWGSEQYF.

On this clone: A read error may produce the germline difference seen at one junction end. V is TRBV23-1 and J is TRBJ2-5; D perhaps matches TRBD2 (6 bases). TRBV23-1 is sorted into the ORF group, with uncertain function. The CDR3 runs 15 residues. CDR3: CGSLSAPGEQETQYF. CDR3 sequence (DNA): TGCGGCAGCCTCTCGGCCCCGGGGGAGCAAGAGACCCAGTACTTC.

This clone came up a few times. The gene calls are TRBV4-1 and TRBJ2-5, with TRBD2 matching 7 bases. With V trimmed by 5 bases and J by 5 bases, 8 bases remained unmatched. CDR3 length equals 14 residues. The germline V gene has CDR1 MGHRA and CDR2 YSYEKL. As DNA, the CDR3 is TGCGCCAGCAGCTTAGCCGGGGGGATGGAGACCCAGTACTTC. Protein: CASSLAGGMETQYF.

This clone occurred once. The rearrangement joins TRBV4-2 to TRBJ2-1; either TRBD1 or TRBD2 may supply D (5 bases each). Trimming cost V 1 base and J 10 bases, with 14 bases left between them. This CDR3 is built from 14 residues. Germline V CDR1 and CDR2: LGHNA, YNFKEQ. CDR3 sequence: CASSQALGEGEQFF. CDR3 nucleotides: TGTGCCAGCAGCCAAGCGCTGGGGGAAGGGGAGCAGTTCTTC.

In this sample, this clone turned up once. The chain combines TRBV30 with TRBJ2-7; D call uncertain. The CDR3 has 13 residues. Germline CDR1 is GTSNPN and CDR2 is SVGIG (reference sequence). The V end was cut by 2 bases, the J end by 5 bases, with 13 bases between. In DNA form, the CDR3 reads TGTGCCTGGAGTCTTATGTCTCCCGACGAGCAGTACTTC. This sequence encodes CAWSLMSPDEQYF.

The V gene is TRBV7-9, the J gene TRBJ2-3; maybe TRBD1 (5 bases). In germline, CDR1 is SEHNR, CDR2 FQNEAQ (reference sequence). Trimming cost V 5 bases and J 0 bases, with 12 bases left between them. This CDR3 is built from 15 residues. The DNA for the CDR3 is TGTGCCAGCAGCCCACAGGAGTCTAGCACAGATACGCAGTATTTT. Its protein product is CASSPQESSTDTQYF.

The chain employs TRBV25-1 and TRBJ2-1; D may be TRBD2 (6 bases). This CDR3 comprises 11 residues. Germline V gene lookup returns CDR1 MGHDK and CDR2 SYGVNS. Trimming took off 10 bases at V and 9 bases at J, with 13 bases between the two ends. The CDR3 here is CATGGRGEQFF. CDR3 sequence (DNA): TGTGCCACCGGGGGTAGGGGTGAGCAGTTCTTC. The full variable domain, completed using reference TRBV25-1 and TRBJ2-1, is EADIYQTPRYLVIGTGKKITLECSQTMGHDKMYWYQQDPGMELHLIHYSYGVNSTEKGDLSSESTVSRIRTEHFPLTLESARPSHTSQYLCATGGRGEQFFGPGTRLTVL.